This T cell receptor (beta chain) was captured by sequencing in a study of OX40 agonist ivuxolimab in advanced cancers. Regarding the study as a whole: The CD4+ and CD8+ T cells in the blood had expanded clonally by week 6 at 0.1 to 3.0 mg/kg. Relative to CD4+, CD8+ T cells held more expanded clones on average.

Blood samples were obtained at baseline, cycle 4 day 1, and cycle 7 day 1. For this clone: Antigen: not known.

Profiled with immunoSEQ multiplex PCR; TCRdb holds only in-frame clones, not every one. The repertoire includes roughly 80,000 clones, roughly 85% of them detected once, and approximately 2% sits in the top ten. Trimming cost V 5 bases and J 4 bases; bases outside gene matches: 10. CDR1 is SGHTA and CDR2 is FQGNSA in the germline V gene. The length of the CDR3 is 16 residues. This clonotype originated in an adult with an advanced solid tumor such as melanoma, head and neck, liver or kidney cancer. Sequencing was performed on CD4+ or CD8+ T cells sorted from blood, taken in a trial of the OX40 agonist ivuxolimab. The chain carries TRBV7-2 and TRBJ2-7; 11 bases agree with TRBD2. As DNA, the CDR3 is TGTGCCAGCAGCCCTTTTAGCGGGGGGGCCAATTACGAGCAGTACTTC. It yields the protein CASSPFSGGANYEQYF.